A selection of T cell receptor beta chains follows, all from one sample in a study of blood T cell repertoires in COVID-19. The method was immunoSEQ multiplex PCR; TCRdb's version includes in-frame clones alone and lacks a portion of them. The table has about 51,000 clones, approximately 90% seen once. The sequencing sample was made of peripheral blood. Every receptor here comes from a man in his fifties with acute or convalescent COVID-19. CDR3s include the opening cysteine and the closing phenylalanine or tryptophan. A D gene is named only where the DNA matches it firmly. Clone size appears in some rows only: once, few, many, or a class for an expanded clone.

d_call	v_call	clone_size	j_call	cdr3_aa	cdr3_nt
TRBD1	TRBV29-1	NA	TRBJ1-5	CSVATGGGNQPQHF	TGCAGCGTTGCAACAGGGGGGGGCAATCAGCCCCAGCATTTT
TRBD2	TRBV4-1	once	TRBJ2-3	CASSQVRAGGTDTQYF	TGCGCCAGCAGCCAAGTTAGAGCGGGGGGCACAGATACGCAGTATTTT
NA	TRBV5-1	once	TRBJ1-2	CASSLGTASYGYTF	TGCGCCAGCAGCTTGGGAACAGCCAGTTATGGCTACACCTTC
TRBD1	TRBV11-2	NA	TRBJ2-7	CASSLERYGQGKAYEQYF	TGTGCCAGCAGCTTAGAAAGGTACGGACAGGGAAAAGCCTACGAGCAGTACTTC
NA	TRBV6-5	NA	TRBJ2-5	CASSYSVFGETQYF	TGTGCCAGCAGTTACTCGGTTTTCGGAGAGACCCAGTACTTC
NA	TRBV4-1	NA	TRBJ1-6	CASSQDHSYNSPLHF	TGCGCCAGCAGCCAAGATCATTCCTATAATTCACCCCTCCACTTT
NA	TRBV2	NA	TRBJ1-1	CASRGRKQGLKERGSTEAFF	TGTGCCAGCAGAGGCCGGAAACAGGGATTAAAAGAGAGGGGATCCACTGAAGCTTTCTTT
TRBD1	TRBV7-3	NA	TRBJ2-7	CASSPGTGSYEQYF	TGTGCCAGCAGCCCCGGGACAGGGTCCTACGAGCAGTACTTC
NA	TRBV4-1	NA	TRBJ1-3	CASRDSRTSGNTIYF	TGCGCCAGCAGGGACAGCAGAACCTCTGGAAACACCATATATTTT
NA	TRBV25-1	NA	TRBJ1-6	CASSEEVLTPLHF	TGTGCCAGCAGTGAAGAGGTCCTGACACCCCTCCACTTT
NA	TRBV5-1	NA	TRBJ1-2	CASSLGAGNGYTF	TGCGCCAGCAGCTTGGGTGCAGGGAATGGCTACACCTTC
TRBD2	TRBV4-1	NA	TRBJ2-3	CASSQGTSGVSTDTQYF	TGCGCCAGCAGCCAAGGGACTAGCGGGGTCAGCACAGATACGCAGTATTTT
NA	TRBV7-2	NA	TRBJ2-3	CASSLDRVSLADTQYF	TGTGCCAGCAGCTTAGATCGGGTTTCTTTGGCCGATACGCAGTATTTT